The 25 T cell receptor beta chains below come from one sample, sequenced in a study of cytomegalovirus exposure and HLA in healthy donors. The protocol was immunoSEQ multiplex PCR, while the TCRdb copy is restricted to in-frame clones and leaves out a portion. Of approximately 100,000 clones detected, approximately 93% appear once; the ten largest clones hold around 1.1%. Specimen: PBMCs. These receptors all come from a woman aged 25 to 39 in good health and CMV-seropositive.

The chain has TRBV15 and TRBJ2-2; the match to TRBD1 covers 11 bases. The CDR3 runs to 17 residues. V was clipped by 1 base and J by 3 bases; unmatched bases: 4. The germline CDR1 and CDR2 sequences are LNHNV and YYDKDF (reference sequence). CDR3 sequence: CATSRVDRGPDTGELFF. CDR3 nucleotide sequence: TGTGCCACCAGCAGAGTGGACAGGGGGCCAGACACCGGGGAGCTGTTTTTT.

This chain uses TRBV29-1 with TRBJ2-7, with unresolved D. The germline V gene has CDR1 SQVTM and CDR2 ANQGSEA. The V and J ends lost 0 bases and 8 bases respectively, with 8 bases between them. The CDR3 covers 11 residues. The CDR3 DNA is TGCAGCGTTGAAGATACACCGAAGCAGTACTTC. This gives the protein CSVEDTPKQYF.

The chain uses TRBV6-5 and TRBJ2-3, with D hard to call. Deletions cut 5 bases from V and 5 bases from J, with 14 bases between. From germline, CDR1 is MNHEY and CDR2 SVGAGI. This CDR3 is built from 14 residues. The CDR3 reads CASSRRVPGDTQYF. In nucleotides, the CDR3 is TGTGCCAGCAGTCGGCGTGTTCCGGGAGATACGCAGTATTTT.

V is TRBV11-3 and J is TRBJ2-1; 12 bases match TRBD2. The CDR3 length is 16 residues. Germline trimming cut 5 bases from V and 5 bases from J; bases unmatched to any gene: 7. Germline V CDR1 and CDR2: SGHNT, YENEEA. DNA for the CDR3: TGTGCCAGCAGCCCCGGGGGACTAGCGGGTCACAATGAGCAGTTCTTC. Protein: CASSPGGLAGHNEQFF. Variable domain in full (rest from reference TRBV11-3 and TRBJ2-1): EAGVVQSPRYKIIEKKQPVAFWCNPISGHNTLYWYLQNLGQGPELLIRYENEEAVDDSQLPKDRFSAERLKGVDSTLKIQPAELGDSAVYLCASSPGGLAGHNEQFFGPGTRLTVL.

V gene TRBV4-3 combines with J gene TRBJ2-1; 14 positions agree with TRBD2. With 0 bases clipped from V and 8 bases from J, the junction kept 0 bases outside the gene matches. The CDR3 loop spans 15 amino acids. Germline V gene lookup returns CDR1 LGHNA and CDR2 YSLEER. The CDR3: CASSQEGLAGDEQFF. The DNA for the CDR3 is TGCGCCAGCAGCCAAGAGGGACTAGCGGGAGATGAGCAGTTCTTC.

This rearrangement joins TRBV27 to TRBJ2-2, with no clear D. The germline V and J ends were trimmed by 4 bases and 6 bases, with 21 bases remaining between them. The CDR3 is 17 amino acids. Germline-derived CDR1 and CDR2 are MNHEY and SMNVEV (reference sequence). The CDR3 sequence: CASSSLKTVGWAGELFF. The CDR3 DNA follows: TGTGCCAGCAGTTCCCTTAAGACCGTCGGGTGGGCCGGGGAGCTGTTTTTT.

V and J are TRBV19 and TRBJ1-2; the D gene is possibly TRBD1 (5 bases). CDR3 length equals 14 residues. Trimming took 2 bases from V and 8 from J, leaving 15 bases between them. Per germline, CDR1 LNHDA and CDR2 SQIVND (reference sequence). CDR3 nucleotide sequence: TGTGCCAGTAGTATATTGGACCGACCAGGGGGCTACACCTTC. As protein: CASSILDRPGGYTF.

This chain joins TRBV2 and TRBJ2-3; a weak D match, TRBD2 (6 bases). Per germline, CDR1 SNHLY and CDR2 FYNNEI. The CDR3 sequence is 13 residues long. V lost 7 bases and J 3 bases, leaving 11 bases between the germline ends. CDR3 sequence: CASNGRRTDTQYF. In DNA form, the CDR3 reads TGTGCCAGCAACGGGAGACGGACAGATACGCAGTATTTT.

The genes are TRBV30 and TRBJ2-1, with TRBD2 identical over 7 bases. Germline V gene sequence: CDR1 GTSNPN, CDR2 SVGIG (reference sequence). The CDR3 is 10 amino acids. Losses at the gene ends were 5 bases for V and 10 bases for J; bases not matched to a gene: 2. The CDR3 reads CAWERGEQFF. The DNA of the CDR3 is TGTGCCTGGGAGCGGGGAGAGCAGTTCTTC.

V is TRBV7-2 and J is TRBJ1-4, with 8 bases fitting TRBD1. Germline lookup yields CDR1 SGHTA and CDR2 FQGNSA. This CDR3 region has 12 residues. V lost 5 bases, J lost 11 bases, and 4 bases stayed unmatched. This CDR3 reads CASSAGGVKLFF. CDR3 nucleotide sequence: TGTGCCAGCAGCGCAGGGGGCGTGAAACTGTTTTTT.

Details on this clone: The sample carries other DNA sequences with the same CDR3. The rearrangement links TRBV28 to TRBJ2-7; D not certain. CDR3 length: 11 amino acids. Germline V gene lookup returns CDR1 MDHEN and CDR2 SYDVKM. Trimming removed 4 bases at V and 1 base at J, with 2 bases between. The DNA for the CDR3 is TGTGCCAGCAGTTCTTCCTACGAGCAGTACTTC. It translates to CASSSSYEQYF.

The V and J genes are TRBV10-3 and TRBJ2-7, with a possible D match to TRBD2 (5 bases). The CDR3 is 14 amino acids. Trimming removed 3 bases from V and 3 bases from J, with 12 bases in between. Germline loops: CDR1 ENHRY, CDR2 SYGVKD. The DNA of the CDR3 is TGTGCCATCAGTGATCTGGGTGGGAGCTACGAGCAGTACTTC. It encodes CAISDLGGSYEQYF.

This chain links TRBV7-9 with TRBJ2-7; the match to TRBD2 covers 9 bases. The germline V gene has CDR1 SEHNR and CDR2 FQNEAQ (reference sequence). With 5 bases clipped from V and 4 bases from J, the junction kept 15 bases outside the gene matches. The CDR3 is 17 residues long. The CDR3 bases are TGTGCCAGCAGCGCCTTCAAAAGGACTAGCGATTGGTACGAGCAGTACTTC. Amino acids: CASSAFKRTSDWYEQYF.

The chain uses TRBV11-2 and TRBJ1-1, with 8 bases aligning to TRBD1. In germline, CDR1 is SGHAT, CDR2 FQNNGV. The CDR3 sequence is 15 residues long. V trimming: 5 bases; J trimming: 0 bases; junction bases outside the gene matches: 5. The CDR3: CASSLGQGLNTEAFF. DNA for the CDR3: TGTGCCAGCAGCCTAGGACAGGGACTGAACACTGAAGCTTTCTTT.

This chain connects TRBV7-2 to TRBJ1-3, with D tentatively TRBD1 (5 bases). Germline V gene sequence: CDR1 SGHTA, CDR2 FQGNSA. The CDR3 totals 13 residues. V gave up 4 bases and J gave up 9 bases, with 13 bases separating them. CDR3 region: CASSWWGVGTIYF. The CDR3 bases are TGTGCCAGCAGCTGGTGGGGGGTGGGCACCATATATTTT.

The chain has TRBV6-1 and TRBJ1-1; D gene uncertain. Trimming shortened V by 5 bases and J by 1 base, and 11 bases separated the two germline ends. The CDR3 covers 14 residues. Germline V lookup: CDR1 MNHNS, CDR2 SASEGT. The CDR3 reads CASSRSISNTEAFF. DNA for the CDR3: TGTGCCAGCAGTCGTAGTATCTCGAACACTGAAGCTTTCTTT.

V gene TRBV29-1 combines with J gene TRBJ1-3; no reliable D call. Trimming stripped 7 bases from V and 8 bases from J, with 15 bases between. This CDR3 has 12 amino acids. Germline lookup yields CDR1 SQVTM and CDR2 ANQGSEA. This chain's CDR3 is CSATGGAHTIYF. The CDR3 DNA is TGCAGCGCCACCGGTGGAGCTCACACCATATATTTT.

The rearrangement uses TRBV15 and TRBJ1-2; 8 nucleotides line up with TRBD1. The V gene end was trimmed by 0 bases and the J gene end by 6 bases; junction bases not matched to a gene: 9. This CDR3 has 16 residues. Germline V gives CDR1 LNHNV, CDR2 YYDKDF (reference sequence). The CDR3 spells CATSREGRTGRDGYTF. CDR3 DNA sequence: TGTGCCACCAGCAGAGAGGGCAGGACAGGGCGGGATGGCTACACCTTC. Filled out from reference TRBV15 and TRBJ1-2, the complete variable domain reads DAMVIQNPRYQVTQFGKPVTLSCSQTLNHNVMYWYQQKSSQAPKLLFHYYDKDFNNEADTPDNFQSRRPNTSFCFLDIRSPGLGDTAMYLCATSREGRTGRDGYTFGSGTRLTVV.

CDR3 loop: CSVDRGPIQETQYF. CDR3 bases: TGCAGCGTGGACAGGGGGCCCATACAAGAGACCCAGTACTTC. The chain links TRBV29-1 to TRBJ2-5; 11 bases line up with TRBD1. The length of the CDR3 is 14 residues. The V and J ends lost 6 bases and 2 bases, in that order; junction bases with no gene match: 5. CDR1 SQVTM and CDR2 ANQGSEA come from the germline V gene.

This chain links TRBV6-1 with TRBJ2-6; D might be TRBD2 (6 bases). Germline values: CDR1 MNHNS, CDR2 SASEGT. V was clipped by 3 bases and J by 0 bases, with 15 bases between them. The CDR3 runs 18 residues. As DNA, the CDR3 is TGTGCCAGCAGTGATTCCGGGACTTCGAGCTCTGGGGCCAACGTCCTGACTTTC. This translates into CASSDSGTSSSGANVLTF.

The V and J genes are TRBV15 and TRBJ2-2, with 8 nucleotides matching TRBD1. The CDR3 is 13 residues long. J gave up 6 bases and V 5 bases, and 2 bases lay outside the gene matches. Germline assignment: CDR1 LNHNV and CDR2 YYDKDF (reference sequence). The CDR3 DNA follows: TGTGCCACCAGCGGACAGGGTCCCGGGGAGCTGTTTTTT. Translation gives CATSGQGPGELFF.

The chain carries TRBV7-8 and TRBJ2-3, with TRBD2 matching over 8 bases. The germline CDR1 and CDR2 sequences are SGHVS and FQNEAQ. This CDR3 has 14 amino acids. The junction had 3 bases not matched to a gene; V was cut back by 2 bases and J by 5 bases. The chain's CDR3 is CASSLLAGRDTQYF. The CDR3 DNA is TGTGCCAGCAGCTTATTAGCGGGGAGAGATACGCAGTATTTT.

The chain is built from TRBV14 and TRBJ1-2; 7 bases line up with TRBD1. With 5 bases clipped from V and 1 base from J, the junction kept 10 bases outside the gene matches. The CDR3 spans 16 residues. From germline, CDR1 is SGHDN and CDR2 FVKESK. The DNA for the CDR3 is TGTGCCAGCAGCTCGCGAGGGGGCGTCCATAACTATGGCTACACCTTC. This encodes CASSSRGGVHNYGYTF.

The chain recombines TRBV5-4 with TRBJ2-2, with 13 bases that match TRBD2. CDR3 length equals 16 residues. Germline V CDR1 and CDR2: SGHNT, YYREEE (reference sequence). V lost 4 bases, J lost 9 bases, and 9 bases stayed unmatched. CDR3 amino acids: CASSPNLLAGGRELFF. Here the CDR3 DNA reads TGTGCCAGCAGCCCAAACTTACTAGCGGGAGGGAGGGAGCTGTTTTTT.

The chain couples TRBV12-5 to TRBJ2-1; 12 bases match TRBD2. Germline CDR1 and CDR2: LGHNT and FRNRAP. The CDR3 consists of 14 residues. V trimming: 6 bases; J trimming: 15 bases; junction bases outside the gene matches: 12. As DNA, the CDR3 is TGTGCTAGTGGCAGGACTAGCGGGACTCCTGATCTGTTCTTC. Translated: CASGRTSGTPDLFF.